This T cell receptor beta chain was captured by sequencing in a study of T cell repertoires in cytomegalovirus infection. Comment on this clonotype: What it binds is unknown.

Whole-study findings and limits: People with CMV and the relevant HLA were identified by cumulative public TCR beta family frequency. Dominating the ex vivo response were HLA-C-restricted CMV-specific TCR beta clonotypes.

Germline-derived CDR1 and CDR2 are DFQATT and SNEGSKA (reference sequence). This CDR3 has 16 amino acids. The V gene end was trimmed by 3 bases and the J gene end by 2 bases; junction bases not matched to a gene: 7. TCRdb re-called the reads through MiXCR, storing one row per CDR3 protein. The table includes fewer than 350,000 distinct CDR3 sequences, roughly 9.5% detected once. This TCR was recovered from a human donor in good health (CMV status not recorded). Some clones in this sample may be carry-over from other donors' samples. Material for sequencing was PBMCs. This chain joins TRBV20-1 and TRBJ1-6, with 7 bases fitting TRBD1. The CDR3 region is CSASLRQGPYNSPLHF. CDR3 coding DNA: TGCAGTGCTAGCTTGAGACAGGGCCCCTATAATTCACCCCTCCACTTT.